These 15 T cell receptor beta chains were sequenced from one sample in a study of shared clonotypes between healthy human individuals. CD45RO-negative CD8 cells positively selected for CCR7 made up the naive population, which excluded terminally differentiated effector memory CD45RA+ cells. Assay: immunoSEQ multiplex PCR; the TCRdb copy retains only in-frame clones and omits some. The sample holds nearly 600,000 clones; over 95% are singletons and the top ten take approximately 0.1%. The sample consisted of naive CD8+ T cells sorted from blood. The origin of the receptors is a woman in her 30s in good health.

The CDR3 loop reads CASSSPDRGNWANEKLFF. The CDR3 DNA is TGTGCCAGCAGTTCCCCGGACAGGGGGAACTGGGCTAATGAAAAACTGTTTTTT. The chain employs TRBV28 and TRBJ1-4; TRBD1 matches 10 bases. The CDR3 loop spans 18 amino acids. Germline values: CDR1 MDHEN, CDR2 SYDVKM. Germline trimming cut 4 bases from V and 3 bases from J; bases unmatched to any gene: 11.

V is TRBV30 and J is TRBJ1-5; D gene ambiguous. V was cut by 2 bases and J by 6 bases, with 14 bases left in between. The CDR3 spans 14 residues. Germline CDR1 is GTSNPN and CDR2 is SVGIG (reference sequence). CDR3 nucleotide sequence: TGTGCCTGGAGTTCCGTAGGGTTAGCTCAGCCCCAGCATTTT. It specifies CAWSSVGLAQPQHF.

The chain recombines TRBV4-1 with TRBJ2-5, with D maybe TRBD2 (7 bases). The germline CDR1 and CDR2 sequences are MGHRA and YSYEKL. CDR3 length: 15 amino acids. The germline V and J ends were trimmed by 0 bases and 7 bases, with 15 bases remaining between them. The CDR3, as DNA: TGCGCCAGCAGCCAAGATTTCGGGGGGCGCGGGACCCAGTACTTC. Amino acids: CASSQDFGGRGTQYF.

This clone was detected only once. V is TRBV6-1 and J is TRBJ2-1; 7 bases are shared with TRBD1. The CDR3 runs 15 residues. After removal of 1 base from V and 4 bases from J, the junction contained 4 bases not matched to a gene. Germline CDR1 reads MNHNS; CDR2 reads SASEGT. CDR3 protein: CASSEEGQPYNEQFF. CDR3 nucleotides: TGTGCCAGCAGTGAAGAGGGACAGCCGTACAATGAGCAGTTCTTC.

This CDR3 is CASSVRDRAAYEQYF. Written as DNA, the CDR3 is TGTGCCAGTAGTGTCCGGGACAGGGCAGCCTACGAGCAGTACTTC. J is TRBJ2-7 and V is TRBV19; the match to TRBD1 covers 9 bases. Germline CDR1 reads LNHDA; CDR2 reads SQIVND (reference sequence). CDR3 length: 15 amino acids. V lost 5 bases, J lost 2 bases, and 7 bases stayed unmatched.

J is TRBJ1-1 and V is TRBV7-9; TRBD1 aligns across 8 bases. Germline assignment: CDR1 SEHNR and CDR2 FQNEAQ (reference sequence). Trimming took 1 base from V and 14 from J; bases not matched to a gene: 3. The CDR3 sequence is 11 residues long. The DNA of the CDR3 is TGTGCCAGCAGCTTAGGGGACAGGATCTTCTTT. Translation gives CASSLGDRIFF.

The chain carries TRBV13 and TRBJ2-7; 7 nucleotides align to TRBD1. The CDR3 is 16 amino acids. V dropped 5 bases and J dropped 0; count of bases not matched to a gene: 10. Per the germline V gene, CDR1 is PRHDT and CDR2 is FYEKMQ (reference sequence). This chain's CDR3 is CASSPEQGPSSYEQYF. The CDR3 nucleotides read TGTGCCAGCAGCCCCGAACAGGGGCCGAGCTCCTACGAGCAGTACTTC.

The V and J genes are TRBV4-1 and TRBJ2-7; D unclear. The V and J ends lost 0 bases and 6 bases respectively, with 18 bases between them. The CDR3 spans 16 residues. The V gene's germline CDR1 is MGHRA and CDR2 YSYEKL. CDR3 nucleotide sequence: TGCGCCAGCAGCCAAGAGTTCACCTTAACCCAAGGCGAGCAGTACTTC. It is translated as CASSQEFTLTQGEQYF.

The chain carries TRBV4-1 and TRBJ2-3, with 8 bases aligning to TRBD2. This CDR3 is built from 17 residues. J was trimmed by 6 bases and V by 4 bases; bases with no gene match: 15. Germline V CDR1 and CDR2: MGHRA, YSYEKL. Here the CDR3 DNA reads TGCGCCAGCAGCCCCACCGTCGCGGGAGGATTTGCCGATACGCAGTATTTT. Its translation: CASSPTVAGGFADTQYF.

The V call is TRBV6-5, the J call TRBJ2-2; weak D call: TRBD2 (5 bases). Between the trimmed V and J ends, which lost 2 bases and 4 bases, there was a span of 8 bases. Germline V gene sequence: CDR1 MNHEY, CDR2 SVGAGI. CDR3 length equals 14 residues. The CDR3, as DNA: TGTGCCAGCAGTTACCTTGGGAGCACCGGGGAGCTGTTTTTT. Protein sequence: CASSYLGSTGELFF.

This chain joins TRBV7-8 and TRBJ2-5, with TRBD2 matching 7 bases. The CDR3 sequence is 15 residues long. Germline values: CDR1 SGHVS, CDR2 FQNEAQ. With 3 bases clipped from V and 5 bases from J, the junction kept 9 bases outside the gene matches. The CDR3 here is CASSFEAGMGETQYF. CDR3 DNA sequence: TGTGCCAGCAGCTTCGAAGCGGGAATGGGGGAGACCCAGTACTTC.

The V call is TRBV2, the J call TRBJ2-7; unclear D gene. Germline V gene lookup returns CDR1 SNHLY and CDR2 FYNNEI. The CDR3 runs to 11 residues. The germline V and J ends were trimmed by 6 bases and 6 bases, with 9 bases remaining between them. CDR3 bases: TGTGCCAGCAGAGCAGGCTCCGAGCAGTACTTC. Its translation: CASRAGSEQYF.

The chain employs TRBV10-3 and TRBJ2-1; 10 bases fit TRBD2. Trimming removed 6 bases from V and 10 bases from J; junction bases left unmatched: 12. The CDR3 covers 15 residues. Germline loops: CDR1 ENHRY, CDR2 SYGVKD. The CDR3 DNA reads TGTGCCATCAGCGAAGCTAGCGGGGGCCTTCCGGAGCAGTTCTTC. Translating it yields CAISEASGGLPEQFF.

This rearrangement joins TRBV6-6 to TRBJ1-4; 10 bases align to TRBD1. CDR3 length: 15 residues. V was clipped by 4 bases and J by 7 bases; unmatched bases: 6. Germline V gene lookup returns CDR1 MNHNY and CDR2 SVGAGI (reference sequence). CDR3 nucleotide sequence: TGTGCCAGCAGTTCTATAGGACAGGGGGGTGAAAAACTGTTTTTT. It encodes CASSSIGQGGEKLFF.

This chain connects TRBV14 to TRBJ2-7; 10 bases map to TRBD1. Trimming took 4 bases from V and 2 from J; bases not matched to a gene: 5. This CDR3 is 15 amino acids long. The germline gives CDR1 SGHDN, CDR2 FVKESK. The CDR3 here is CASSPSGTGAYEQYF. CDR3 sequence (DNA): TGTGCCAGCAGCCCATCCGGGACAGGGGCCTACGAGCAGTACTTC.